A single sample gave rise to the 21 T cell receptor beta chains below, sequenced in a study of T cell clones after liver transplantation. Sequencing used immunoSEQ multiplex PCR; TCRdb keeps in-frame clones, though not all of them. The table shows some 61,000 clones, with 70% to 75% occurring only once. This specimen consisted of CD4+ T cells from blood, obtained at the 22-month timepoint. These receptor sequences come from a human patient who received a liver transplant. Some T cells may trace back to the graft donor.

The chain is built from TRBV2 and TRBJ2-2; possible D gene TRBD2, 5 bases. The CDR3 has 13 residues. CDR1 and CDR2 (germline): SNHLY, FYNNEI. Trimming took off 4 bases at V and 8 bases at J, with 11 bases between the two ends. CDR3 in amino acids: CASSGRTAGELFF. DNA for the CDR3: TGTGCCAGCAGTGGGAGGACGGCGGGGGAGCTGTTTTTT.

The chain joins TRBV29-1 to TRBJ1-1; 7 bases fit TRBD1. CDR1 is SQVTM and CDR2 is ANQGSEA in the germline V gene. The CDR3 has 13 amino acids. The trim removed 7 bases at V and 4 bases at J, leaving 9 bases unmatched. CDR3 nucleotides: TGCAGCGCGACCACAGGGGCCGGCACTGAAGCTTTCTTT. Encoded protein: CSATTGAGTEAFF.

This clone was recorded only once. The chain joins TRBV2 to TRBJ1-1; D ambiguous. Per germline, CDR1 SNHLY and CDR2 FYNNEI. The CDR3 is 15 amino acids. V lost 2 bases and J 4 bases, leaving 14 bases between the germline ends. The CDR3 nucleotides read TGTGCCAGCAGTGAACAAGGGTACGTGGCCACTGAAGCTTTCTTT. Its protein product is CASSEQGYVATEAFF.

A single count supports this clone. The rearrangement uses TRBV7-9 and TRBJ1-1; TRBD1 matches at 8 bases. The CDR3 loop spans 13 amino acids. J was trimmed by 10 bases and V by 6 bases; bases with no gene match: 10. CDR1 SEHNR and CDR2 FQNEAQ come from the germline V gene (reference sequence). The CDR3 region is CASRTTDRGRAFF. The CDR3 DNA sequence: TGTGCCAGCAGAACTACAGACAGGGGACGAGCTTTCTTT.

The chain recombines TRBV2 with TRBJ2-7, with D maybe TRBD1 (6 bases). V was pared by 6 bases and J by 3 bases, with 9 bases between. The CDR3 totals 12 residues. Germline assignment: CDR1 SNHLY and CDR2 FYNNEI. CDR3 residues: CASSHRDYEQYF. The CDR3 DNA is TGTGCCAGCAGCCACAGGGACTACGAGCAGTACTTC.

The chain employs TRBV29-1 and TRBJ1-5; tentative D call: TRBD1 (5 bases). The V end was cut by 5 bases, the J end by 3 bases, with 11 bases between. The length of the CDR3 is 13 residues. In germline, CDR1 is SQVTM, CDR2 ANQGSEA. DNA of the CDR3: TGCAGCGTTTCGGGGCAGAACAATCAGCCCCAGCATTTT. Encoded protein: CSVSGQNNQPQHF. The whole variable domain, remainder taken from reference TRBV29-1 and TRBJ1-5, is SAVISQKPSRDICQRGTSLTIQCQVDSQVTMMFWYRQQPGQSLTLIATANQGSEATYESGFVIDKFPISRPNLTFSTLTVSNMSPEDSSIYLCSVSGQNNQPQHFGDGTRLSIL.

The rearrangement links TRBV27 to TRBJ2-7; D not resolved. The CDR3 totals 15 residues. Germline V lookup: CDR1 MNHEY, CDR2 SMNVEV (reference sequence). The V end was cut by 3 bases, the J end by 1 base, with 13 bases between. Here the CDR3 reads CASSLDQAKSYEQYF. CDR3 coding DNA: TGTGCCAGCAGTTTGGATCAGGCCAAATCCTACGAGCAGTACTTC.

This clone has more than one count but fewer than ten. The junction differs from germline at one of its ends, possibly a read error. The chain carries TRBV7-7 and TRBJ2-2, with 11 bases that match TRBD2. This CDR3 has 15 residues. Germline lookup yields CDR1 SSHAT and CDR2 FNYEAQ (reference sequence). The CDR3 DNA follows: TGTGCTAGCAGCTTTAGCGGGGGGGCCGCCGGGGAGCTGTTTTTT. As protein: CASSFSGGAAGELFF.

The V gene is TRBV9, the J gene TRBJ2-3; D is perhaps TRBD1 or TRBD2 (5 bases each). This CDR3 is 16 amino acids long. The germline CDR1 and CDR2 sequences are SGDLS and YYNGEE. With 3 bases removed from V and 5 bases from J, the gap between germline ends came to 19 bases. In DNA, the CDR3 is TGTGCCAGCAGCGCTGGGGGTAGCATAGGGGTAGATACGCAGTATTTT. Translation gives CASSAGGSIGVDTQYF.

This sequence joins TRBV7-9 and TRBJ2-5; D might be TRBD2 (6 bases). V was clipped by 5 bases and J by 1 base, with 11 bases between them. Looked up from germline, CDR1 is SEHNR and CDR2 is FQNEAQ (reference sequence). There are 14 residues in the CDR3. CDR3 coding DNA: TGTGCCAGCAGCCCCCAGGGAGGCCAAGAGACCCAGTACTTC. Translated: CASSPQGGQETQYF. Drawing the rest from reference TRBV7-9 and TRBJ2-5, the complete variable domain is DTGVSQNPRHKITKRGQNVTFRCDPISEHNRLYWYRQTLGQGPEFLTYFQNEAQLEKSRLLSDRFSAERPKGSFSTLEIQRTEQGDSAMYLCASSPQGGQETQYFGPGTRLLVL.

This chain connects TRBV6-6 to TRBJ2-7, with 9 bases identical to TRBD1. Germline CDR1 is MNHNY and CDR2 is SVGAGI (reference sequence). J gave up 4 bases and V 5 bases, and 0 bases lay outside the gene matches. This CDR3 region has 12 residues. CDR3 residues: CASSDRGYEQYF. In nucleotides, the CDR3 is TGTGCCAGCAGTGACAGGGGGTACGAGCAGTACTTC.

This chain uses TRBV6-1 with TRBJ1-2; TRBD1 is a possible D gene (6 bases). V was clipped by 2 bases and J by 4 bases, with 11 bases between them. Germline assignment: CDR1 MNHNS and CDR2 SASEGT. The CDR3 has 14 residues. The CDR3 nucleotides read TGTGCCAGCAGTGAAACGGGACACCTCTATGGCTACACCTTC. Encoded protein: CASSETGHLYGYTF.

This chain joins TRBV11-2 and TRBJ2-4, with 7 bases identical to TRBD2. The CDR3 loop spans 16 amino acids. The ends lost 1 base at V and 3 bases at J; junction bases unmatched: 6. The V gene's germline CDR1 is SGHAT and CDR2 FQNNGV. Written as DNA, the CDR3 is TGTGCCAGCAGCTTAGGTAGCGGGTTGGTCAAAAACATTCAGTACTTC. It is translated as CASSLGSGLVKNIQYF. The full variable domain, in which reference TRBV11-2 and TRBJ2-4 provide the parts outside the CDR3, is EAGVAQSPRYKIIEKRQSVAFWCNPISGHATLYWYQQILGQGPKLLIQFQNNGVVDDSQLPKDRFSAERLKGVDSTLKIQPAKLEDSAVYLCASSLGSGLVKNIQYFGAGTRLSVL.

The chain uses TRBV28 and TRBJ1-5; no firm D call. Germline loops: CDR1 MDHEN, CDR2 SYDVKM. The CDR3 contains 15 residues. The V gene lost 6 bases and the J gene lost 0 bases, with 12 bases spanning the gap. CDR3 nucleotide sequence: TGTGCCAGCAGCCCTTCTGGGTATAGCAATCAGCCCCAGCATTTT. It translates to CASSPSGYSNQPQHF.

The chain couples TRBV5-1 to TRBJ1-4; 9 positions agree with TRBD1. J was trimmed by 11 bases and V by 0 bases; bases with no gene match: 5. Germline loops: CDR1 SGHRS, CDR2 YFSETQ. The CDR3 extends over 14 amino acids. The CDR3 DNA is TGCGCCAGCAGCTTGGACCCAGGACAGGGGAAACTGTTTTTT. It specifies CASSLDPGQGKLFF.

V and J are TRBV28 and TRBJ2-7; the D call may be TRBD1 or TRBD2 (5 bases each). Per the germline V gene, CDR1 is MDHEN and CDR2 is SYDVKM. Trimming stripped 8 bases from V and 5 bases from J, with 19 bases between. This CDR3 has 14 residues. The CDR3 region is CASGSRDLRHEQYF. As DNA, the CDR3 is TGTGCCAGCGGAAGCCGGGACCTACGGCACGAGCAGTACTTC.

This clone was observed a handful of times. The CDR3 DNA reads TGTGCCAGCAGTTTCAACAGGGGTCCGAACACCGGGGAGCTGTTTTTT. Translation gives CASSFNRGPNTGELFF. The chain employs TRBV28 and TRBJ2-2, with 7 nucleotides matching TRBD1. This CDR3 spans 16 amino acids. Trimming cost V 3 bases and J 0 bases; bases outside gene matches: 4. CDR1 and CDR2 from the germline V gene are MDHEN and SYDVKM.

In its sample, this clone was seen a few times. The CDR3 loop reads CASSQVSFIQSSPLHF. In nucleotides, the CDR3 is TGCGCCAGCAGCCAAGTTAGCTTTATACAAAGTTCACCCCTCCACTTT. The chain couples TRBV4-1 to TRBJ1-6; unclear D gene. This CDR3 has 16 amino acids. V lost 1 base and J lost 9, with 16 bases in between. Germline-derived CDR1 and CDR2 are MGHRA and YSYEKL.

Here the CDR3 reads CASSPGTGGYEQYF. CDR3 in DNA: TGTGCCAGCTCACCAGGGACAGGGGGCTACGAGCAGTACTTC. The J gene is TRBJ2-7, the V gene TRBV18; 11 bases align to TRBD1. This CDR3 region has 14 residues. With 2 bases clipped from V and 3 bases from J, the junction kept 0 bases outside the gene matches. Germline V CDR1 and CDR2: KGHSH, LQKENI.

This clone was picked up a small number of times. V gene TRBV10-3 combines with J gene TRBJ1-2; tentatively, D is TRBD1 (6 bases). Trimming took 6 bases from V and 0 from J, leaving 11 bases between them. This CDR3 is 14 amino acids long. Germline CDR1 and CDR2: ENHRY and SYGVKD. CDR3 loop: CAIRRQEANYGYTF. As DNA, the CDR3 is TGTGCCATCAGACGACAGGAAGCTAACTATGGCTACACCTTC.

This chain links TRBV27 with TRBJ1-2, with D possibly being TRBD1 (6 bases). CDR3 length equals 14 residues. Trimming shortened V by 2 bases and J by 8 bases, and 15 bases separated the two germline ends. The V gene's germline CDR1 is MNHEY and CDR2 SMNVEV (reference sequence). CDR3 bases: TGTGCCAGCAGTTTAGGCGGGGGGGCCACAGGCTACACCTTC. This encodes CASSLGGGATGYTF.